This T cell receptor beta chain stems from a study of blood T cell repertoires in COVID-19. On the study more broadly: The origin of the acute and convalescent COVID-19 samples was the United States, Italy and Spain. From T cells, B-cell-depleted T cells, or PBMCs came the material, which was cDNA or gDNA.

The method was immunoSEQ multiplex PCR; TCRdb's version includes in-frame clones alone and lacks a portion of them. This table has 120,000 to 150,000 clones, 80% to 90% appearing once. Per germline, CDR1 SGHRS and CDR2 YFSETQ. The CDR3 runs 17 residues. With V trimmed by 4 bases and J by 0 bases, 7 bases remained unmatched. This clone was observed a few times. The sequencing input was peripheral blood. This chain links TRBV5-1 with TRBJ2-2; TRBD2 matches 9 bases. The source is a woman in her forties or fifties with active or convalescent COVID-19. This CDR3 is CASSPTGTSSNTGELFF. CDR3 nucleotide sequence: TGCGCCAGCAGCCCGACCGGGACTAGCTCGAACACCGGGGAGCTGTTTTTT.